The source of this TCR beta chain is a study of T cell responses to AZD1222 COVID-19 vaccine. Here immunoSEQ multiplex PCR was the method, and the copy in TCRdb shows in-frame clones only, minus some. Among around 140,000 clones listed, around 90% were seen once. CDR1 is SSHAT and CDR2 is FNYEAQ in the germline V gene (reference sequence). The CDR3 totals 16 residues. Note on this clone: One junction end does not reproduce the germline sequence, and a read error may be involved.

The clonotype comes from an adult in good health. V usage is TRBV7-7 and J usage is TRBJ2-1; 7 positions match TRBD2. Sequencing used peripheral blood, obtained on day 0 of AZD1222 vaccination. DNA of the CDR3: TGTGCTAGCAGCCTCACACAGCGGGATGCCTACAATGAGCAGTTCTTC. As protein: CASSLTQRDAYNEQFF.